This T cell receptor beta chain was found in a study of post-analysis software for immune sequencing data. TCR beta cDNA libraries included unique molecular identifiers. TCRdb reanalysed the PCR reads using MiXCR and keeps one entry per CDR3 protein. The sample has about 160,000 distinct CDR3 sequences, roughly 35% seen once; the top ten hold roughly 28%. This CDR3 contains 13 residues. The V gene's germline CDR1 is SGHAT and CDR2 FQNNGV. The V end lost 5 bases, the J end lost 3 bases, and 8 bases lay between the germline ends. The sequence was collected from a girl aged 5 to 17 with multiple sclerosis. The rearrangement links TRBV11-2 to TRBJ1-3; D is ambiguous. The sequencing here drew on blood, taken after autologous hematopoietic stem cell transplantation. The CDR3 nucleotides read TGTGCCAGCAGCCTGGCAATTGGAAACACCATATATTTT. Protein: CASSLAIGNTIYF.